The 30 T cell receptor beta chains below all came from one sample that was sequenced in a study of T cell responses to AZD1222 COVID-19 vaccine. Produced via immunoSEQ multiplex PCR; TCRdb's table is partial and in-frame only. The table lists 130,000 to 150,000 clones, 91% of them singletons. The sample in question was peripheral blood, obtained on day 0 of AZD1222 vaccination. The receptors derive from an adult in good health.

The chain couples TRBV6-4 to TRBJ2-3; 10 bases are shared with TRBD2. This CDR3 region has 16 residues. J lost 0 bases, V lost 0 bases, and 0 bases had no gene match. Germline lookup yields CDR1 MRHNA and CDR2 SNTAGT. The CDR3 reads CASSDSTSGSTDTQYF. The CDR3 DNA is TGTGCCAGCAGTGACTCGACTAGCGGGAGCACAGATACGCAGTATTTT.

CDR3 in DNA: TGTGCCAGCTCACCAGGTTTAAATCAGCCCCAGCATTTT. It translates to CASSPGLNQPQHF. The chain uses TRBV18 and TRBJ1-5; D uncertain. Deletions cut 2 bases from V and 4 bases from J, with 6 bases between. The length of the CDR3 is 13 residues. Germline CDR1 and CDR2: KGHSH and LQKENI.

This clone was seen only once. V is TRBV20-1 and J is TRBJ1-1; no clear D. The V end lost 4 bases, the J end lost 1 base, and 4 bases lay between the germline ends. The CDR3 extends over 11 amino acids. Germline CDR1 DFQATT, CDR2 SNEGSKA (reference sequence). CDR3 nucleotides: TGCAGTGCTACCGAGAACACTGAAGCTTTCTTT. Its translation: CSATENTEAFF.

The J gene is TRBJ1-5, the V gene TRBV3-1 (or the pseudogene TRBV3-2); D not certain. The CDR3 spans 14 residues. Germline V lookup: CDR1 LGHDT, CDR2 YNNKEL (reference sequence). Trimming shortened V by 1 base and J by 6 bases, and 10 bases separated the two germline ends. Here the CDR3 reads CASSQGYRGQPQHF. The DNA for the CDR3 is TGTGCCAGCAGCCAAGGGTATCGTGGTCAGCCCCAGCATTTT.

The J gene is TRBJ2-2, the V gene TRBV11-1; 9 bases match TRBD1. Trimming removed 4 bases from V and 4 bases from J; junction bases left unmatched: 7. CDR3 length: 16 residues. Germline V gene data show CDR1 as SGHAT and CDR2 as FQDESV (reference sequence). For the CDR3, the DNA is TGTGCCAGCAGCTCAAAGGGGACAGGGAGCACCGGGGAGCTGTTTTTT. It translates to CASSSKGTGSTGELFF.

This clone has only a few counts. The chain carries TRBV28 and TRBJ1-1; TRBD1 is a possible D gene (5 bases). CDR1 is MDHEN, CDR2 SYDVKM, per germline. The length of the CDR3 is 13 residues. The V end lost 6 bases, the J end lost 5 bases, and 13 bases lay between the germline ends. The CDR3 DNA follows: TGTGCCAGCAGGGGTCCCGGGGGGACTGAAGCTTTCTTT. It specifies CASRGPGGTEAFF.

The V and J genes are TRBV7-8 and TRBJ2-3; a possible D gene is TRBD2 (6 bases). With 4 bases removed from V and 6 bases from J, the gap between germline ends came to 23 bases. The CDR3 contains 17 residues. In germline, CDR1 is SGHVS, CDR2 FQNEAQ. Written as DNA, the CDR3 is TGTGCCAGCAGCTCCCCCCCTCCAGGGACGGGGAGGGATACGCAGTATTTT. Residues: CASSSPPPGTGRDTQYF.

The V call is TRBV3-1 (or the pseudogene TRBV3-2), the J call TRBJ1-1; D is undetermined. The germline V and J ends were trimmed by 1 base and 4 bases, with 16 bases remaining between them. The CDR3 totals 16 residues. Germline V lookup: CDR1 LGHDT, CDR2 YNNKEL (reference sequence). The DNA of the CDR3 is TGTGCCAGCAGCCAAGGCTTTCGACGGTACTCCACTGAAGCTTTCTTT. This translates into CASSQGFRRYSTEAFF.

The chain couples TRBV5-1 to TRBJ2-1, with D hard to call. This CDR3 has 16 amino acids. CDR1 SGHRS and CDR2 YFSETQ come from the germline V gene. With 3 bases removed from V and 0 bases from J, the gap between germline ends came to 13 bases. The chain's CDR3 is CASSSNPGVSYNEQFF. Here the CDR3 DNA reads TGCGCCAGCAGCTCCAATCCAGGAGTCTCCTACAATGAGCAGTTCTTC.

As for this clone: One end of the junction varies from germline; a read error may be responsible. Other DNA sequences of this sample code for an identical CDR3. The genes are TRBV11-3 and TRBJ2-2; D gene ambiguous. This CDR3 has 13 residues. Germline V gives CDR1 SGHNT, CDR2 YENEEA. CDR3 DNA: TGCGCCAGCAGCTTAGAATACACCGGGGAGCTGTTTTTT. The encoded protein is CASSLEYTGELFF.

V gene TRBV6-2 or TRBV6-3 combines with J gene TRBJ2-1; 8 bases line up with TRBD2. The germline CDR1 and CDR2 sequences are MNHEY and SVGEGT. V was clipped by 4 bases and J by 10 bases; unmatched bases: 3. The CDR3 sequence is 12 residues long. The chain's CDR3 is CASSFRTSEQFF. In nucleotides, the CDR3 is TGTGCCAGCAGTTTCCGGACTAGCGAGCAGTTCTTC.

The rearrangement links TRBV27 to TRBJ2-6; either TRBD1 or TRBD2 may fit D (5 bases each). This CDR3 spans 18 amino acids. CDR1 is MNHEY and CDR2 is SMNVEV in the germline V gene (reference sequence). V was cut by 5 bases and J by 1 base, with 18 bases left in between. The CDR3 DNA reads TGTGCCAGCAGTCGTGGGACCGTTAGCTGGTCTGGGGCCAACGTCCTGACTTTC. The encoded protein is CASSRGTVSWSGANVLTF.

The rearrangement joins TRBV27 to TRBJ1-2; 9 bases fit TRBD1. The V gene end was trimmed by 0 bases and the J gene end by 8 bases; junction bases not matched to a gene: 4. The CDR3 runs 14 residues. Germline assignment: CDR1 MNHEY and CDR2 SMNVEV (reference sequence). CDR3 bases: TGTGCCAGCAGTTTATCGGGACAGGGTCGGGGCTACACCTTC. Protein sequence: CASSLSGQGRGYTF.

The V gene is TRBV4-3, the J gene TRBJ1-2; TRBD1 agrees at 9 bases. CDR3 length equals 15 residues. The germline gives CDR1 LGHNA, CDR2 YSLEER. Unmatched junction bases numbered 10, after V lost 3 bases and J lost 8 bases. CDR3 amino acids: CASSQTGTGKMGYTF. The CDR3 DNA sequence: TGCGCCAGCAGCCAGACCGGGACAGGGAAGATGGGCTACACCTTC.

The chain links TRBV15 to TRBJ2-7; D gene unclear. Germline V gene data show CDR1 as LNHNV and CDR2 as YYDKDF (reference sequence). V was clipped by 1 base and J by 0 bases, with 4 bases between them. There are 13 residues in the CDR3. The CDR3 DNA follows: TGTGCCACCAGCAGAGGGTCCTCCTACGAGCAGTACTTC. Encoded protein: CATSRGSSYEQYF.

The chain carries TRBV9 and TRBJ1-1; D is perhaps TRBD1 (5 bases). This CDR3 spans 14 amino acids. Trimming pared 4 bases from V and 1 base from J, leaving 11 bases between. The germline gives CDR1 SGDLS, CDR2 YYNGEE. Here the CDR3 DNA reads TGTGCCAGCAGCCTTCAGGGAAAGAACACTGAAGCTTTCTTT. Translated, it gives CASSLQGKNTEAFF.

The chain uses TRBV2 and TRBJ1-2; the match to TRBD1 covers 7 bases. V gave up 8 bases and J gave up 4 bases; unmatched junction bases: 4. This CDR3 spans 12 amino acids. The germline V gene encodes CDR1 SNHLY and CDR2 FYNNEI. The chain's CDR3 is CASGQEIYGYTF. The CDR3 nucleotides read TGTGCCAGCGGACAGGAGATCTATGGCTACACCTTC.

The genes are TRBV2 and TRBJ1-1; 7 nucleotides agree with TRBD1. Germline CDR1 reads SNHLY; CDR2 reads FYNNEI. The CDR3 is made up of 18 amino acids. Losses at the gene ends were 7 bases for V and 1 base for J; bases not matched to a gene: 18. The CDR3 region has the DNA TGTGCCAGCACCGAAAGGGTAGGCAGGGGGAAAGGGAACACTGAAGCTTTCTTT. Residues: CASTERVGRGKGNTEAFF.

The chain uses TRBV20-1 and TRBJ2-7, with 8 nucleotides matching TRBD2. J gave up 5 bases and V 3 bases, and 6 bases lay outside the gene matches. CDR1 is DFQATT and CDR2 is SNEGSKA in the germline V gene (reference sequence). The CDR3 loop spans 13 amino acids. The CDR3 DNA is TGCAGTGCTAGTAGCGGGACCCACGACGAGCAGTACTTC. Its translation is CSASSGTHDEQYF.

V gene TRBV6-2 or TRBV6-3 combines with J gene TRBJ2-1, with TRBD2 matching 11 bases. Trimming took 2 bases from V and 6 from J; bases not matched to a gene: 12. This CDR3 region has 18 residues. The V gene's germline CDR1 is MNHEY and CDR2 SVGEGT. This chain's CDR3 is CASSYPRRTSGRVNEQFF. CDR3 in DNA: TGTGCCAGCAGTTACCCTCGTAGGACTAGCGGGCGGGTCAATGAGCAGTTCTTC.

V is TRBV7-2 and J is TRBJ1-1; possible D gene TRBD1, 5 bases. Trimming removed 5 bases from V and 0 bases from J, with 10 bases in between. The CDR3 runs 14 residues. Looked up from germline, CDR1 is SGHTA and CDR2 is FQGNSA. CDR3 protein: CASSRAGMNTEAFF. In DNA, the CDR3 is TGTGCCAGCAGCCGGGCAGGGATGAACACTGAAGCTTTCTTT.

The CDR3 loop is CASSQSGSGGAYSYNEQFF. The CDR3 nucleotides are TGCGCCAGCAGCCAAAGCGGAAGCGGGGGGGCCTACTCCTACAATGAGCAGTTCTTC. V usage is TRBV4-1 and J usage is TRBJ2-1; 10 bases are a match to TRBD2. The CDR3 runs 19 residues. V gave up 2 bases and J gave up 0 bases; unmatched junction bases: 10. The germline V gene encodes CDR1 MGHRA and CDR2 YSYEKL.

The chain carries TRBV5-1 and TRBJ1-2, with D perhaps matching TRBD1 (5 bases). This CDR3 is 14 amino acids long. CDR1 is SGHRS and CDR2 is YFSETQ in the germline V gene. V was trimmed by 1 base and J by 3 bases, leaving 10 bases between them. In nucleotides, the CDR3 is TGCGCCAGCAGCTTGCTGGACACGGACTATGGCTACACCTTC. It is translated as CASSLLDTDYGYTF.

The V and J genes are TRBV2 and TRBJ2-7; 8 bases agree with TRBD1. V was pared by 4 bases and J by 4 bases, with 12 bases of the junction left unmatched. Germline V gene lookup returns CDR1 SNHLY and CDR2 FYNNEI. The CDR3 runs 16 residues. The CDR3 region has the DNA TGTGCCAGCAGTGGGGCTGGGACAGGACCAGCTTACGAGCAGTACTTC. This translates into CASSGAGTGPAYEQYF.

The chain employs TRBV7-3 and TRBJ2-1, with TRBD2 matching over 7 bases. Trimming cost V 4 bases and J 0 bases; bases outside gene matches: 3. This CDR3 is built from 15 residues. Germline V gene data show CDR1 as SGHTA and CDR2 as FQGTGA. Here the CDR3 reads CASSSGGSSYNEQFF. Written as DNA, the CDR3 is TGTGCCAGCAGCTCCGGGGGGAGCTCCTACAATGAGCAGTTCTTC.

V usage is TRBV5-1 and J usage is TRBJ2-2; 8 nucleotides line up with TRBD1. The CDR3 totals 16 residues. J lost 3 bases, V lost 4 bases, and 8 bases had no gene match. CDR1 and CDR2 (germline): SGHRS, YFSETQ. This CDR3 reads CASSGAGGRDTGELFF. CDR3 DNA sequence: TGCGCCAGCAGCGGCGCAGGGGGCAGGGACACCGGGGAGCTGTTTTTT.

The chain recombines TRBV19 with TRBJ2-3; 8 positions match TRBD1. V lost 4 bases, J lost 0 bases, and 6 bases stayed unmatched. Germline-derived CDR1 and CDR2 are LNHDA and SQIVND (reference sequence). The CDR3 is 16 amino acids. DNA of the CDR3: TGTGCCAGTAGTACTGGACAGGGATCTAGCACAGATACGCAGTATTTT. Residues: CASSTGQGSSTDTQYF.

The rearrangement uses TRBV6-2 or TRBV6-3 and TRBJ1-5; D is possibly TRBD1 (5 bases). Looked up from germline, CDR1 is MNHEY and CDR2 is SVGEGT. V lost 1 base and J lost 4, with 11 bases in between. CDR3 length: 15 amino acids. CDR3 amino acids: CASSYFAGPNQPQHF. CDR3 nucleotides: TGTGCCAGCAGTTACTTTGCAGGGCCAAATCAGCCCCAGCATTTT.

This chain connects TRBV19 to TRBJ2-6; TRBD1 or TRBD2 may be the D gene (6 bases each). V was clipped by 10 bases and J by 4 bases, with 17 bases between them. From germline, CDR1 is LNHDA and CDR2 SQIVND (reference sequence). This CDR3 comprises 15 residues. CDR3 sequence: CATAGQGKGANVLTF. In DNA, the CDR3 is TGTGCCACGGCGGGGCAGGGGAAAGGGGCCAACGTCCTGACTTTC.

This sequence joins TRBV9 and TRBJ2-5; 7 nucleotides match TRBD2. Per germline, CDR1 SGDLS and CDR2 YYNGEE. J was trimmed by 3 bases and V by 2 bases; bases with no gene match: 1. The CDR3 sequence is 13 residues long. In DNA form, the CDR3 reads TGTGCCAGCAGCGTTCGGGGGGAAGAGACCCAGTACTTC. This gives the protein CASSVRGEETQYF.